This entry is about one T cell receptor beta chain. Its matching antigen is unknown. This sample is drawn from a study of T cell clusters in autoimmune cytopenias. Study-wide points: Primary autoimmune cytopenia patients appeared to lack physiological T cell clusters present in healthy donors. The T cell clusters came from computational analysis alone and lack functional validation.

Some 38,000 genome equivalents of blood DNA were amplified for TRB. Germline values: CDR1 MNHNY, CDR2 SVGAGI (reference sequence). The CDR3 covers 11 residues. TRB was amplified by touch-down multiplex PCR, primer pools A and B combined. TCRdb reprocessed the multiplex PCR reads and reports one entry per CDR3 protein, with no DNA. Its table lists around 15,000 distinct CDR3 sequences. The same specimen was also included in a second study, on T cell repertoires in aging, cancer and after chemotherapy. From that second work: The repertoire data cannot show anything about immunological memory following chemotherapy.

The V gene is TRBV6-6, the J gene TRBJ2-1; TCRdb names TRBD2, which stays unverified in the absence of DNA. The source material was peripheral blood. The source is a human donor in good health. CDR3 region: CASSLGRSQFF.